This TCR beta chain comes out of a study of cytomegalovirus exposure and HLA in healthy donors. Whole-study context: From some 190 million T cells, an earlier analysis saw 110 million or so unique TCR beta sequences.

Concerning this clone: What it recognizes is unknown. This sample also contains other DNA sequences that code for the same CDR3.

The CDR3 runs to 13 residues. Germline CDR1 reads SQVTM; CDR2 reads ANQGSEA. The V and J ends lost 3 bases and 3 bases, in that order; junction bases with no gene match: 4. Broader study findings: On later analysis, the bulk of CMV-associated TCR beta chains appeared to be HLA-restricted.

The PCR was carried out with 60 Vbeta primers and 13 Jbeta primers. TCRdb's copy holds only in-frame clones and misses some; the assay was immunoSEQ multiplex PCR. The table has under 150,000 clones, 55% to 75% seen once. Sequencing used PBMCs. The source of this sequence is a middle-aged woman in good health and CMV-seropositive. The V and J genes are TRBV29-1 and TRBJ2-5; TRBD1 aligns across 7 bases. The CDR3 region has the DNA TGCAGCGTTGATTGGGACAGCAAAGAGACCCAGTACTTC. Translated, it gives CSVDWDSKETQYF.